The next 3 T cell receptor beta chains were all read from a single sample in a study of cytomegalovirus exposure and HLA in healthy donors. The PCR ran on 60 Vbeta and 13 Jbeta primers. TCRdb's copy holds only in-frame clones and misses some; the assay was immunoSEQ multiplex PCR. The sample holds under 250,000 clones; about 78% are singletons and the top ten take 2.9%. The sample comprised PBMCs. The receptor source for this set is a young woman in good health and CMV-seronegative.

Turning to this clone: The junction and the germline gene differ at one end; a read error may be behind it. The V gene is TRBV7-9, the J gene TRBJ2-7; 11 bases map to TRBD2. There are 15 residues in the CDR3. Germline V gene sequence: CDR1 SEHNR, CDR2 FQNEAQ (reference sequence). Here the CDR3 reads CSSSISGGGLYEQYF. In DNA form, the CDR3 reads TGTTCCAGCAGCATTAGCGGGGGGGGGCTCTACGAGCAGTACTTC.

As to this clone: Other DNA sequences of this sample code for an identical CDR3. The rearrangement uses TRBV5-1 and TRBJ2-5; 7 positions match TRBD1. The junction had 4 bases not matched to a gene; V was cut back by 4 bases and J by 1 base. The CDR3 is made up of 14 amino acids. Germline assignment: CDR1 SGHRS and CDR2 YFSETQ. The CDR3 sequence: CASSPGTVQETQYF. The CDR3 DNA follows: TGCGCCAGCAGCCCCGGGACAGTCCAAGAGACCCAGTACTTC.

This clone was seen only a few times. CDR3 nucleotide sequence: TGTGCCAGCAGCGTAGCTTTACGGGGGGAAAATTCACCCCTCCACTTT. It encodes CASSVALRGENSPLHF. The rearrangement uses TRBV9 and TRBJ1-6, with a possible D match to TRBD1 (5 bases). The V gene's germline CDR1 is SGDLS and CDR2 YYNGEE. V lost 0 bases, J lost 7 bases, and 14 bases lay in between. The CDR3 totals 16 residues.